Below are 24 T cell receptor beta chains sequenced from a single sample in a study of blood T cell repertoires in COVID-19. The data were produced by immunoSEQ multiplex PCR, yet TCRdb's version contains in-frame clones alone and is incomplete. Of tens of thousands of clones listed, around 84% were seen once; the top ten hold around 3%. Sequenced material: peripheral blood. The receptors stem from a woman older than 75 with COVID-19, enrolled during active disease.

The chain joins TRBV3-1 (or the pseudogene TRBV3-2) to TRBJ2-7; 7 nucleotides match TRBD2. This CDR3 comprises 17 residues. The trim removed 0 bases at V and 4 bases at J, leaving 12 bases unmatched. Germline CDR1 is LGHDT and CDR2 is YNNKEL (reference sequence). The CDR3 sequence: CASSQDGMSGTQYEQYF. CDR3 nucleotide sequence: TGTGCCAGCAGCCAAGATGGTATGAGCGGGACCCAATACGAGCAGTACTTC.

This clone is classed as medium-sized (0.01 to 0.1%). V gene TRBV11-1 combines with J gene TRBJ2-2; 8 nucleotides match TRBD1. CDR3 length: 15 residues. Trimming removed 4 bases from V and 4 bases from J; junction bases left unmatched: 5. CDR1 and CDR2 (germline): SGHAT, FQDESV (reference sequence). Written as DNA, the CDR3 is TGTGCCAGCAGCTCCACAGGGGGAGGCACCGGGGAGCTGTTTTTT. Amino acid sequence: CASSSTGGGTGELFF.

The chain couples TRBV30 to TRBJ1-1; D perhaps matches TRBD1 (5 bases). This CDR3 has 13 residues. V shed 4 bases and J shed 7 bases, with 16 bases lying between them. Per the germline V gene, CDR1 is GTSNPN and CDR2 is SVGIG (reference sequence). The chain's CDR3 is CAWNVEGHLEAFF. Written as DNA, the CDR3 is TGTGCCTGGAATGTGGAGGGGCATCTTGAAGCTTTCTTT. The full variable domain, in which reference TRBV30 and TRBJ1-1 provide the parts outside the CDR3, is SQTIHQWPATLVQPVGSPLSLECTVEGTSNPNLYWYRQAAGRGLQLLFYSVGIGQISSEVPQNLSASRPQDRQFILSSKKLLLSDSGFYLCAWNVEGHLEAFFGQGTRLTVV.

In DNA form, the CDR3 reads TGCGCCAGCAGTCATCCCGGACAGGGAAGTTTGGTTAACTATGGCTACACCTTC. It specifies CASSHPGQGSLVNYGYTF. The chain joins TRBV23-1 to TRBJ1-2, with 8 bases matching TRBD1. TRBV23-1 carries the ORF label, with uncertain function. This CDR3 has 18 residues. V gave up 3 bases and J gave up 1 base; unmatched junction bases: 13.

This rearrangement joins TRBV7-3 to TRBJ2-1; 7 positions match TRBD1. With V trimmed by 3 bases and J by 9 bases, 8 bases remained unmatched. Germline-derived CDR1 and CDR2 are SGHTA and FQGTGA. This CDR3 is 14 amino acids long. The CDR3 bases are TGTGCCAGCAGCTTTACAGGGGTTCCGGGTGAGCAGTTCTTC. It translates to CASSFTGVPGEQFF.

J is TRBJ1-5 and V is TRBV7-8; D not resolved. The CDR3 runs to 15 residues. V shed 5 bases and J shed 0 bases, with 11 bases lying between them. Germline V CDR1 and CDR2: SGHVS, FQNEAQ. The CDR3 loop reads CASSQTRNSNQPQHF. CDR3 sequence (DNA): TGTGCCAGCAGCCAAACAAGAAATAGCAATCAGCCCCAGCATTTT. The full variable domain, its missing parts supplied by reference TRBV7-8 and TRBJ1-5, is GAGVSQSPRYKVAKRGQDVALRCDPISGHVSLFWYQQALGQGPEFLTYFQNEAQLDKSGLPSDRFFAERPEGSVSTLKIQRTQQEDSAVYLCASSQTRNSNQPQHFGDGTRLSIL.

In its sample, this clone was seen once. This sequence joins TRBV19 and TRBJ1-1, with no clear D. V was trimmed by 7 bases and J by 1 base, leaving 16 bases between them. The CDR3 extends over 15 amino acids. Germline-derived CDR1 and CDR2 are LNHDA and SQIVND (reference sequence). This CDR3 reads CASIKAGSWNTEAFF. The CDR3 DNA is TGTGCCAGTATCAAGGCGGGCAGTTGGAACACTGAAGCTTTCTTT.

The chain combines TRBV28 with TRBJ2-3; TRBD2 is a possible D gene (5 bases). V lost 6 bases, J lost 8 bases, and 12 bases lay in between. The CDR3 loop spans 12 amino acids. Germline values: CDR1 MDHEN, CDR2 SYDVKM. In nucleotides, the CDR3 is TGTGCCAGCAGCCAGCCAGAGGGTACGCAGTATTTT. Its protein product is CASSQPEGTQYF.

The CDR3 loop reads CASSLSLAGMGTDTQYF. DNA of the CDR3: TGTGCCAGCAGCCTATCGCTAGCGGGGATGGGCACAGATACGCAGTATTTT. The chain links TRBV7-9 to TRBJ2-3; TRBD2 aligns across 9 bases. The germline V gene has CDR1 SEHNR and CDR2 FQNEAQ (reference sequence). The CDR3 spans 17 residues. With 5 bases clipped from V and 1 base from J, the junction kept 10 bases outside the gene matches.

This clone appeared a few times. The chain has TRBV18 and TRBJ2-1, with TRBD2 matching 11 bases. Germline V lookup: CDR1 KGHSH, CDR2 LQKENI. The junction had 8 bases not matched to a gene; V was cut back by 4 bases and J by 6 bases. This CDR3 is 16 amino acids long. The CDR3 nucleotides read TGTGCCAGCTCACATGTTCTAGCGGGAGGAAGCAATGAGCAGTTCTTC. Translating gives CASSHVLAGGSNEQFF.

The chain has TRBV21-1 and TRBJ1-1; the DNA was not compared with TRBD1, the D call given in the table. TRBV21-1 constitutes a pseudogene. CDR3 length: 16 amino acids. CDR3 sequence (DNA): TGTGCCATACAACACTTGACAGTACCTAAGAACACTGAAGCTTTCTTT. The encoded protein is CAIQHLTVPKNTEAFF.

The chain has TRBV18 and TRBJ2-4; TRBD1 is a possible D gene (6 bases). The CDR3 sequence is 14 residues long. Germline lookup yields CDR1 KGHSH and CDR2 LQKENI. The V end lost 6 bases, the J end lost 2 bases, and 11 bases lay between the germline ends. The CDR3 bases are TGTGCCAGCTCGTACTGGGACACCAAAAACATTCAGTACTTC. Translated, it gives CASSYWDTKNIQYF.

This chain joins TRBV5-1 and TRBJ2-7, with D unresolved. Looked up from germline, CDR1 is SGHRS and CDR2 is YFSETQ. Trimming removed 1 base from V and 0 bases from J, with 5 bases in between. The CDR3 contains 13 residues. The CDR3: CASSLYSSYEQYF. CDR3 DNA sequence: TGCGCCAGCAGCTTGTACAGCTCCTACGAGCAGTACTTC.

V is TRBV3-1 (or the pseudogene TRBV3-2) and J is TRBJ1-2, with D perhaps TRBD1 (6 bases). CDR3 length: 15 amino acids. V dropped 4 bases and J dropped 4 bases, with 16 bases sitting between them. Germline values: CDR1 LGHDT, CDR2 YNNKEL (reference sequence). This CDR3 is CASSLQVPGAYGYTF. The CDR3 DNA sequence: TGTGCCAGCAGCCTCCAGGTTCCAGGGGCCTATGGCTACACCTTC.

This chain joins TRBV18 and TRBJ2-7; TRBD2 agrees at 9 bases. Germline V gives CDR1 KGHSH, CDR2 LQKENI. This CDR3 spans 16 amino acids. The V segment lost 2 bases and the J segment 0 bases; nucleotides outside the gene matches: 5. The CDR3 DNA reads TGTGCCAGCTCACCAGGGACTAGCACCTACTCCTACGAGCAGTACTTC. Its translation is CASSPGTSTYSYEQYF.

The CDR3 sequence: CASSPRAGTPNTEAFF. CDR3 bases: TGTGCCAGCTCACCAAGGGCGGGCACCCCGAACACTGAAGCTTTCTTT. The gene calls are TRBV18 and TRBJ1-1; D is uncertain. V was pared by 2 bases and J by 1 base, with 14 bases between. This CDR3 spans 16 amino acids. Germline CDR1 reads KGHSH; CDR2 reads LQKENI.

The V call is TRBV11-2, the J call TRBJ2-1; D is ambiguous. Trimming took off 5 bases at V and 7 bases at J, with 9 bases between the two ends. This CDR3 contains 12 residues. The germline gives CDR1 SGHAT, CDR2 FQNNGV. The CDR3 spells CASSNSLNEQFF. As DNA, the CDR3 is TGTGCCAGCAGCAACTCTCTAAATGAGCAGTTCTTC.

The gene calls are TRBV18 and TRBJ1-3; D not resolved. Germline V gene data show CDR1 as KGHSH and CDR2 as LQKENI. The germline V and J ends were trimmed by 6 bases and 0 bases, with 15 bases remaining between them. The CDR3 totals 16 residues. CDR3 protein: CASSVSSKSSGNTIYF. As DNA, the CDR3 is TGTGCCAGCTCCGTTTCTAGTAAGAGCTCTGGAAACACCATATATTTT.

The genes are TRBV6-5 and TRBJ1-3, with a possible D match to TRBD1 (5 bases). Trimming removed 5 bases from V and 6 bases from J, with 14 bases in between. This CDR3 spans 14 amino acids. Germline V CDR1 and CDR2: MNHEY, SVGAGI. The CDR3 is CASSQRQSTNTIYF. CDR3 DNA: TGTGCCAGCAGTCAAAGACAGAGCACAAACACCATATATTTT.

V gene TRBV3-1 (or the pseudogene TRBV3-2) combines with J gene TRBJ2-2, with D unclear. CDR1 and CDR2 (germline): LGHDT, YNNKEL (reference sequence). V lost 5 bases and J lost 3, with 7 bases in between. The CDR3 loop spans 13 amino acids. CDR3 protein: CASSVLYTGELFF. The CDR3 nucleotides read TGTGCCAGCAGCGTACTGTACACCGGGGAGCTGTTTTTT.

The V call is TRBV30, the J call TRBJ1-4; possible D gene TRBD1, 5 bases. The V gene lost 1 base and the J gene lost 0 bases, with 15 bases spanning the gap. The CDR3 is made up of 17 amino acids. Per the germline V gene, CDR1 is GTSNPN and CDR2 is SVGIG (reference sequence). The CDR3, as DNA: TGTGCCTGGAGTGGGTGGCAGGGTAAAGCAACTAATGAAAAACTGTTTTTT. Translating gives CAWSGWQGKATNEKLFF.

The rearrangement uses TRBV9 and TRBJ2-1; 7 nucleotides agree with TRBD2. In germline, CDR1 is SGDLS, CDR2 YYNGEE. With V trimmed by 3 bases and J by 3 bases, 15 bases remained unmatched. CDR3 length equals 18 residues. CDR3 residues: CASSAISSGAKVYNEQFF. CDR3 coding DNA: TGTGCCAGCAGCGCCATATCTAGCGGAGCAAAGGTCTACAATGAGCAGTTCTTC.

This clone has more than one count but fewer than ten. The J gene is TRBJ2-1, the V gene TRBV29-1; D ambiguous. Deletions cut 8 bases from V and 4 bases from J, with 9 bases between. Per the germline V gene, CDR1 is SQVTM and CDR2 is ANQGSEA. The length of the CDR3 is 11 residues. DNA of the CDR3: TGCAGCATCGGGTTATACAATGAGCAGTTCTTC. Amino acid sequence: CSIGLYNEQFF.

The V gene is TRBV5-1, the J gene TRBJ2-5, with 8 bases that match TRBD2. Looked up from germline, CDR1 is SGHRS and CDR2 is YFSETQ. With 4 bases clipped from V and 3 bases from J, the junction kept 11 bases outside the gene matches. The CDR3 spans 16 residues. The CDR3 coding sequence is TGCGCCAGCAGCCCCGCCGCCGGGACTAGTGAAGAGACCCAGTACTTC. This translates into CASSPAAGTSEETQYF.